The clone carrying this T cell receptor (beta chain) is labeled medium-sized. The data are from a study of naive and memory T cell subsets. The library had UMIs added by 3' ligation of an oligonucleotide to TCR cDNA. Amplification of ligated cDNA took four PCR rounds with SP2 and nested alpha and beta constant primers. MiXCR, run by TCRdb on the 5' RACE reads, gives a single entry per CDR3 protein. The top ten clones hold roughly 2.6% of a sample with about 32,000 distinct CDR3 sequences, over 15% of them seen once. The CDR3 totals 14 residues. V lost 4 bases, J lost 2 bases, and 15 bases lay in between. Germline CDR1 and CDR2: SQVTM and ANQGSEA.

The clonotype was recovered from a female donor in good health. The rearrangement uses TRBV29-1 and TRBJ2-7; D tentatively reads TRBD1 or TRBD2 (5 bases each). The CDR3 DNA sequence: TGCAGCGTTGGGGACGGAAGGCTTCCCTACGAGCAGTACTTC. It encodes CSVGDGRLPYEQYF.